The rows below give T cell receptor beta chains drawn from one sample of a study of regulatory T cells in long-lasting Graves disease. TCRdb re-analysed the multiplex PCR reads in MiXCR, keeping a single row per CDR3 protein. The table shows approximately 440,000 distinct CDR3 sequences, with 20% to 25% occurring only once. Here the sequenced sample was peripheral blood mononuclear cells (PBMCs), taken when the disease was refractory, from a patient treated with antithyroid drugs. All receptors come from a female donor with Graves disease. CDR3s include the opening cysteine and the closing phenylalanine or tryptophan. The order of the fields is V gene, D gene, clone size, J gene, CDR3 DNA, CDR3 protein. The D gene is left open where the match is weak. Clone size is given for some rows only: seen once, a few or many times, or a class if the clone is expanded.

v_gene: TRBV7-2; d_gene: TRBD1; abundance: many; j_gene: TRBJ2-4; CDR3nt: TGTGCCAGCAGCTTCAGCCTGACAGGGGGTAATGGCATCCTCAAAAACATTCAGTACTTC; CDR3aa: CASSFSLTGGNGILKNIQYF
v_gene: TRBV20-1; d_gene: TRBD2; abundance: many; j_gene: TRBJ2-5; CDR3nt: TGCAGTGCTTTAATGAGCGGGAGTGGGGAGACCCAGTACTTC; CDR3aa: CSALMSGSGETQYF
v_gene: TRBV28; d_gene: .; abundance: many; j_gene: TRBJ1-5; CDR3nt: TGTGCCAGCAGTTTATCTCCTCAGCCCCAGCATTTT; CDR3aa: CASSLSPQPQHF
v_gene: TRBV27; d_gene: TRBD1; abundance: many; j_gene: TRBJ1-2; CDR3nt: TGTGCCAGCAGCCACATCGGGACAGGGGGCATTCGGAATGGCTACACCTTC; CDR3aa: CASSHIGTGGIRNGYTF
v_gene: TRBV2; d_gene: .; abundance: .; j_gene: TRBJ1-1; CDR3nt: TGTGCCATCGGTCGGGAGGGGAACACTGAAGCTTTCTTT; CDR3aa: CAIGREGNTEAFF
v_gene: TRBV7-3; d_gene: .; abundance: .; j_gene: TRBJ2-5; CDR3nt: TGTGCCAGCAGCTTAGGGTCGGGGACACAGACCCAGTACTTC; CDR3aa: CASSLGSGTQTQYF
v_gene: TRBV30; d_gene: .; abundance: .; j_gene: TRBJ2-2; CDR3nt: TGTGCAGCCGCGAATACGAACACCGGGGAGCTGTTTTTT; CDR3aa: CAAANTNTGELFF
v_gene: TRBV30; d_gene: TRBD2; abundance: many; j_gene: TRBJ2-5; CDR3nt: TGTGCGGTACTAGCGATGAAGACCCAGTACTTC; CDR3aa: CAVLAMKTQYF
v_gene: TRBV5-6; d_gene: TRBD2; abundance: .; j_gene: TRBJ2-1; CDR3nt: TGTGCCAGCAGCAACAGACTAGCGACACACGACTTCTACAATGAGCAGTTCTTC; CDR3aa: CASSNRLATHDFYNEQFF
v_gene: TRBV7-9; d_gene: .; abundance: few; j_gene: TRBJ2-7; CDR3nt: TGTGCCAGCAGCTTACTCCAATCTAGCGAAGACGCCTACGAGCAGTACTTC; CDR3aa: CASSLLQSSEDAYEQYF
v_gene: TRBV11-2; d_gene: TRBD2; abundance: once; j_gene: TRBJ2-5; CDR3nt: TGTGCCAGCAGCTTAGGAAATAGCGGGAGCGGGGAGACCCAGTACTTC; CDR3aa: CASSLGNSGSGETQYF
v_gene: TRBV7-2; d_gene: TRBD1; abundance: .; j_gene: TRBJ1-5; CDR3nt: TGTGCCAGCAACTTAAAGGCAGGGGGCGATCAGCCCCAGCATTTT; CDR3aa: CASNLKAGGDQPQHF
v_gene: TRBV28; d_gene: .; abundance: .; j_gene: TRBJ1-5; CDR3nt: TGTGCCAGCATCATTAGCAATCAGCCCCAGCATTTT; CDR3aa: CASIISNQPQHF
v_gene: TRBV7-6; d_gene: .; abundance: .; j_gene: TRBJ2-7; CDR3nt: TGTGCCAGCAGCTCCCGCTACGGGCCATTCGAGCAGTACTTC; CDR3aa: CASSSRYGPFEQYF
v_gene: TRBV2; d_gene: .; abundance: .; j_gene: TRBJ2-3; CDR3nt: TGTGCCAGCCTCAGGGGGGGCACAGATACGCAGTATTTT; CDR3aa: CASLRGGTDTQYF
v_gene: TRBV7-9; d_gene: .; abundance: .; j_gene: TRBJ2-3; CDR3nt: TGTGCCAGCAGCTTAGCGAGCGGAGCGATTAGGGATACGCAGTATTTT; CDR3aa: CASSLASGAIRDTQYF
v_gene: TRBV6-1; d_gene: .; abundance: .; j_gene: TRBJ1-4; CDR3nt: TGTGCCAGCCGCTCAGGGGCAGGGAATGAAAAACTGTTTTTT; CDR3aa: CASRSGAGNEKLFF
v_gene: TRBV20-1; d_gene: TRBD1; abundance: .; j_gene: TRBJ2-7; CDR3nt: TGCAGTGCAAAACCGGGACAGGGGGTGACCTACGAGCAGTACTTC; CDR3aa: CSAKPGQGVTYEQYF
v_gene: TRBV6-1; d_gene: .; abundance: many; j_gene: TRBJ1-1; CDR3nt: TGTGCCAGCAGTGATCCCCCAGGGTTGAACACTGAAGCTTTCTTT; CDR3aa: CASSDPPGLNTEAFF
v_gene: TRBV19; d_gene: .; abundance: .; j_gene: TRBJ1-3; CDR3nt: TGTGCCAGTAGTATATATGGGATCTCTGGAAACACCATATATTTT; CDR3aa: CASSIYGISGNTIYF
v_gene: TRBV29-1; d_gene: TRBD1; abundance: few; j_gene: TRBJ1-4; CDR3nt: TGCAGCGTTGCCCGCCAGGGGGGATCTAATGAAAAACTGTTTTTT; CDR3aa: CSVARQGGSNEKLFF
v_gene: TRBV29-1; d_gene: TRBD2; abundance: .; j_gene: TRBJ2-5; CDR3nt: TGCAACGGCCGGGGGGGAGGGGAGACCCAGTACTTC; CDR3aa: CNGRGGGETQYF
v_gene: TRBV7-2; d_gene: TRBD1; abundance: .; j_gene: TRBJ1-1; CDR3nt: TGTGCCAGCAGCAAAAGACAGGGACTCGTGAACACTGAAGCTTTCTTT; CDR3aa: CASSKRQGLVNTEAFF
v_gene: TRBV27; d_gene: .; abundance: many; j_gene: TRBJ1-5; CDR3nt: TGTGCCAGCAGTTCCCTGACACGGTCCAATCAGCCCCAGCATTTT; CDR3aa: CASSSLTRSNQPQHF
v_gene: TRBV20-1; d_gene: TRBD2; abundance: .; j_gene: TRBJ2-7; CDR3nt: TGCAGTGCTAGTTTAGGGACTAGCGGGCCTTTGAGGGCCTACGAGCAGTACTTC; CDR3aa: CSASLGTSGPLRAYEQYF
v_gene: TRBV20-1; d_gene: TRBD2; abundance: many; j_gene: TRBJ2-5; CDR3nt: TGCAGTGCTTCGGAGACAGGACTAGCGGACGAGACCCAGTACTTC; CDR3aa: CSASETGLADETQYF
v_gene: TRBV12-3/TRBV12-4; d_gene: .; abundance: few; j_gene: TRBJ2-7; CDR3nt: TGTGCCAGCAGTCGATCTATTATCTCCTACGAGCAGTACTTC; CDR3aa: CASSRSIISYEQYF
v_gene: TRBV29-1; d_gene: .; abundance: many; j_gene: TRBJ2-7; CDR3nt: TGCAGCGTTGCCCCAACAGGCCACTCCTACGAGCAGTACTTC; CDR3aa: CSVAPTGHSYEQYF
v_gene: TRBV5-1; d_gene: .; abundance: .; j_gene: TRBJ2-7; CDR3nt: TGCGCCAGCAGCCCGGGACCTAATAACTACGAGCAGTACTTC; CDR3aa: CASSPGPNNYEQYF
v_gene: TRBV28; d_gene: .; abundance: many; j_gene: TRBJ2-7; CDR3nt: TGTGCCAGCACGACGACACTTCTCGGCTACGAGCAGTACTTC; CDR3aa: CASTTTLLGYEQYF
v_gene: TRBV29-1; d_gene: .; abundance: .; j_gene: TRBJ2-6; CDR3nt: TGCAGCGTTGCAGGGGCTGGGGCCAACGTCCTGACTTTC; CDR3aa: CSVAGAGANVLTF
v_gene: TRBV24-1; d_gene: TRBD2; abundance: few; j_gene: TRBJ2-1; CDR3nt: TGTGCCACCAGCGGGAGGAATGAGCAGTTCTTC; CDR3aa: CATSGRNEQFF
v_gene: TRBV2; d_gene: .; abundance: few; j_gene: TRBJ2-1; CDR3nt: TGTGCCAGCAGTGAACCCGGGCCAAAAAGCTCCTACAATGAGCAGTTCTTC; CDR3aa: CASSEPGPKSSYNEQFF
v_gene: TRBV7-2; d_gene: TRBD2; abundance: few; j_gene: TRBJ2-7; CDR3nt: TGTGCCAGCAGCCGAGAACTAGCGGGAGGGCCGTATGTCTACGAGCAGTACTTC; CDR3aa: CASSRELAGGPYVYEQYF
v_gene: TRBV6-2/TRBV6-3; d_gene: .; abundance: .; j_gene: TRBJ1-1; CDR3nt: TGTGCCAGCAGTTACACGGCGAACCGAGACACTGAAGCTTTCTTT; CDR3aa: CASSYTANRDTEAFF
v_gene: TRBV7-2; d_gene: TRBD2; abundance: .; j_gene: TRBJ2-7; CDR3nt: TGTGCCAGCAGCTCCTTTAGCGGGAGGGCCGCCGGCGAGCAGTACTTC; CDR3aa: CASSSFSGRAAGEQYF